This TCR beta chain is drawn from a study of cytomegalovirus exposure and HLA in healthy donors. PCR used 60 Vbeta primers and 13 Jbeta primers. Assay: immunoSEQ multiplex PCR; the TCRdb copy retains only in-frame clones and omits some. The sample lists about 82,000 clones, about 9.5% occurring once. Looked up from germline, CDR1 is MNHNS and CDR2 is SASEGT. CDR3 size: 15 residues. Trimming shortened V by 1 base and J by 2 bases, and 11 bases separated the two germline ends. Sequencing was carried out using PBMCs. The source is a man in his sixties in good health and CMV-seropositive. The rearrangement joins TRBV6-1 to TRBJ1-2; no firm D call. CDR3 protein: CASSEGGAPNYGYTF. CDR3 sequence (DNA): TGTGCCAGCAGTGAAGGTGGAGCTCCGAACTATGGCTACACCTTC.